This TCR beta chain was sequenced during a study of blood T cells in healthy people across ages. Together with a sample-barcoded 5' primer, a J-beta primer mix was included in a second PCR lasting roughly 7 to 11 cycles. A single record per CDR3 protein comes from TCRdb applying MiXCR to the 5' RACE reads. The table lists roughly 800,000 distinct CDR3 sequences, over 45% of them singletons, with approximately 21% in the top ten. V was clipped by 3 bases and J by 11 bases, with 13 bases between them. The CDR3 covers 11 residues. The germline V gene encodes CDR1 SQVTM and CDR2 ANQGSEA. The TCR originated in a young man in good health. The source material was blood. This chain connects TRBV29-1 to TRBJ1-1; D is unresolved. CDR3 DNA: TGCAGCGTTGACTTCCATAATTGGGCTTTCTTT. It yields the protein CSVDFHNWAFF.